The 17 T cell receptor beta chains reported below all come from one sample, sequenced in a study of cytomegalovirus exposure and HLA in healthy donors. Use of 60 Vbeta and 13 Jbeta primers characterized the PCR. Only in-frame clones appear in the TCRdb table, and some are missing; sequencing was by immunoSEQ multiplex PCR. The sample carries about 65,000 clones, 62% recorded once. Sequenced: PBMCs. These receptors all come from a man in his thirties or forties in good health and CMV-seronegative.

The chain uses TRBV19 and TRBJ1-5, with 8 bases fitting TRBD1. Germline lookup yields CDR1 LNHDA and CDR2 SQIVND (reference sequence). The V and J ends lost 8 bases and 0 bases, in that order; junction bases with no gene match: 9. CDR3 length: 16 amino acids. DNA of the CDR3: TGTGCCAGTGGACCTCCGGGACAGGCTAGCAATCAGCCCCAGCATTTT. Encoded protein: CASGPPGQASNQPQHF.

This clone was found a few times. The chain recombines TRBV10-3 with TRBJ2-7; 9 nucleotides line up with TRBD1. V was pared by 4 bases and J by 2 bases, with 6 bases of the junction left unmatched. The CDR3 consists of 15 residues. Germline values: CDR1 ENHRY, CDR2 SYGVKD. The CDR3 is CAISAPGQGAYEQYF. DNA of the CDR3: TGTGCCATCAGTGCACCGGGACAGGGAGCCTACGAGCAGTACTTC.

This clone has a handful of counts. CDR3: CASSVPGDNEKLFF. The CDR3 DNA is TGTGCCAGCAGCGTACCAGGGGATAATGAAAAACTGTTTTTT. V gene TRBV9 combines with J gene TRBJ1-4; tentative D call: TRBD1 (6 bases). The CDR3 is made up of 14 amino acids. Germline V lookup: CDR1 SGDLS, CDR2 YYNGEE. V was shortened by 1 base and J by 4 bases, with 8 bases between the two germline ends.

This sequence joins TRBV30 and TRBJ1-6; 7 bases match TRBD1. J lost 3 bases, V lost 6 bases, and 5 bases had no gene match. The germline V gene encodes CDR1 GTSNPN and CDR2 SVGIG (reference sequence). The CDR3 contains 14 residues. CDR3 nucleotides: TGTGCCTGCTCGACAGGGTACTATAATTCACCCCTCCACTTT. As protein: CACSTGYYNSPLHF.

This clone came up a few times. The CDR3 nucleotides are TGTGCCACCAGCAGAGAAGGGGGCGGCTACGAGCAGTACTTC. It is translated as CATSREGGGYEQYF. The J gene is TRBJ2-7, the V gene TRBV15; 7 bases are shared with TRBD1. Germline CDR1 is LNHNV and CDR2 is YYDKDF (reference sequence). This CDR3 spans 14 amino acids. V lost 0 bases and J lost 3; bases outside the gene matches: 2.

The chain carries TRBV5-6 and TRBJ2-5; D gene uncertain. V gave up 4 bases and J gave up 3 bases, with 4 bases separating them. The CDR3 is 11 amino acids. Germline V gene lookup returns CDR1 SGHDT and CDR2 YYEEEE. CDR3: CASSREETQYF. For the CDR3, the DNA is TGTGCCAGCAGCAGAGAAGAGACCCAGTACTTC.

This clone has only a few counts. The V and J genes are TRBV6-1 and TRBJ1-5, with TRBD1 as a possible D gene (5 bases). This CDR3 comprises 13 residues. CDR1 is MNHNS and CDR2 is SASEGT in the germline V gene. V lost 8 bases and J 4 bases, leaving 12 bases between the germline ends. This CDR3 reads CASEINRNQPQHF. The DNA for the CDR3 is TGTGCCAGCGAGATAAACAGGAATCAGCCCCAGCATTTT.

To note about this clone: Given a much more abundant clone one base away, this may be a read error. The V and J genes are TRBV7-8 and TRBJ1-1; a possible D gene is TRBD1 (6 bases). V lost 2 bases and J lost 5, with 6 bases in between. CDR1 is SGHVS and CDR2 is FQNEAQ in the germline V gene. The CDR3 has 12 residues. In DNA form, the CDR3 reads TGTGCCAGCAGCTTAAGGGGGACTGAAGCTTTCTTT. It specifies CASSLRGTEAFF.

The J gene is TRBJ1-2, the V gene TRBV7-9; no firm D call. The CDR3 runs to 12 residues. Germline CDR1 and CDR2: SEHNR and FQNEAQ (reference sequence). Trimming left V 1 base short and J 10 bases short, with 10 bases between. Here the CDR3 DNA reads TGTGCCAGCAGCTTAGTCACCTCGGTCTACACCTTC. Its translation is CASSLVTSVYTF.

This clone was detected a few times. The chain is built from TRBV9 and TRBJ1-1; 9 bases match TRBD1. Per germline, CDR1 SGDLS and CDR2 YYNGEE. The CDR3 has 16 residues. The V and J ends lost 4 bases and 3 bases, in that order; junction bases with no gene match: 10. The CDR3 spells CASSSPGQGEDTEAFF. CDR3 nucleotide sequence: TGTGCCAGCAGCTCTCCGGGACAGGGCGAGGACACTGAAGCTTTCTTT.

The rearrangement joins TRBV5-1 to TRBJ2-1; 9 bases are a match to TRBD1. The CDR3 runs to 16 residues. Germline V CDR1 and CDR2: SGHRS, YFSETQ. J gave up 6 bases and V 4 bases, and 11 bases lay outside the gene matches. In nucleotides, the CDR3 is TGCGCCAGCAGCAGGCCGGGACAGGGAATCTTCAATGAGCAGTTCTTC. Residues: CASSRPGQGIFNEQFF. The variable domain in full, completed from reference TRBV5-1 and TRBJ2-1, reads KAGVTQTPRYLIKTRGQQVTLSCSPISGHRSVSWYQQTPGQGLQFLFEYFSETQRNKGNFPGRFSGRQFSNSRSEMNVSTLELGDSALYLCASSRPGQGIFNEQFFGPGTRLTVL.

This sequence joins TRBV7-2 and TRBJ1-5, with no clear D. The CDR3 runs to 15 residues. V was pared by 3 bases and J by 0 bases, with 9 bases between. Per germline, CDR1 SGHTA and CDR2 FQGNSA. The CDR3 DNA sequence: TGTGCCAGCAGCTTTGTAGATTATAGCAATCAGCCCCAGCATTTT. This sequence encodes CASSFVDYSNQPQHF.

The J gene is TRBJ2-5, the V gene TRBV27; no reliable D call. CDR3 length equals 11 residues. V was clipped by 4 bases and J by 5 bases, with 5 bases between them. Germline CDR1 and CDR2: MNHEY and SMNVEV (reference sequence). The CDR3 reads CASSSLETQYF. DNA of the CDR3: TGTGCCAGCAGTTCCCTGGAGACCCAGTACTTC.

This clone was picked up one time. The J gene is TRBJ2-5, the V gene TRBV30; 8 nucleotides align to TRBD1. This CDR3 has 13 residues. The V gene's germline CDR1 is GTSNPN and CDR2 SVGIG (reference sequence). V was pared by 3 bases and J by 4 bases, with 4 bases of the junction left unmatched. In nucleotides, the CDR3 is TGTGCCTGGAGGGACAGGGCGGGAGAGACCCAGTACTTC. Its protein is CAWRDRAGETQYF.

V and J are TRBV9 and TRBJ2-4; a possible D gene is TRBD1 (5 bases). Germline values: CDR1 SGDLS, CDR2 YYNGEE. CDR3 length: 15 amino acids. Trimming took off 1 base at V and 1 base at J, with 9 bases between the two ends. CDR3 in amino acids: CASSVTAGAKNIQYF. In nucleotides, the CDR3 is TGTGCCAGCAGCGTAACGGCAGGGGCCAAAAACATTCAGTACTTC. Filled out from reference TRBV9 and TRBJ2-4, the complete variable domain reads DSGVTQTPKHLITATGQRVTLRCSPRSGDLSVYWYQQSLDQGLQFLIQYYNGEERAKGNILERFSAQQFPDLHSELNLSSLELGDSALYFCASSVTAGAKNIQYFGAGTRLSVL.

The chain employs TRBV18 and TRBJ1-1; 7 bases match TRBD1. The CDR3 has 15 residues. Trimming removed 4 bases from V and 1 base from J; junction bases left unmatched: 6. Germline V gene lookup returns CDR1 KGHSH and CDR2 LQKENI. As DNA, the CDR3 is TGTGCCAGCTCACTAGCCACAGGGGAGAACACTGAAGCTTTCTTT. It specifies CASSLATGENTEAFF.

Written as DNA, the CDR3 is TGTGCCAGCCGGCGGGCGTCAGATACGCAGTATTTT. As protein: CASRRASDTQYF. This chain links TRBV6-5 with TRBJ2-3; D is possibly TRBD2 (5 bases). Germline V gene lookup returns CDR1 MNHEY and CDR2 SVGAGI. V was trimmed by 8 bases and J by 4 bases, leaving 10 bases between them. This CDR3 is 12 amino acids long.